Below are 31 T cell receptor beta chains sequenced from a single sample in a study of tumor-infiltrating lymphocytes in primary liver carcinoma. RNA and DNA were co-extracted from about 19-30 mg of unsorted bulk tissue. Production of TCR beta cDNA used roughly 480 ng total RNA together with a constant-region primer. Libraries covering TCR beta were generated through three nested multiplex PCR rounds (using a slightly modified ARM-PCR). Rounds one and two of PCR, each of around 9 cycles, were primed with TRBV1-TRBV30 forward primers and a C-beta reverse primer. From the multiplex PCR reads, TCRdb called clonotypes with MiXCR, one entry per CDR3 protein. Of 99,000 or so distinct CDR3 sequences in the sample, about four fifths were seen once. Sequenced sample: liver tumor tissue from sampling region 3. Indicated subset: tumor region T3, left-lateral pole. Receptor source: a man aged 35 to 55 with primary liver carcinoma and hepatitis B virus infection.

The rearrangement joins TRBV5-1 to TRBJ2-4; D remains ambiguous. Germline lookup yields CDR1 SGHRS and CDR2 YFSETQ. Trimming stripped 4 bases from V and 3 bases from J, with 14 bases between. CDR3 size: 15 residues. Here the CDR3 DNA reads TGCGCCAGCAGCATGGTTGGAAATGGCAAAAACATTCAGTACTTC. Translation gives CASSMVGNGKNIQYF.

In regard to this clonotype: At one of its ends the junction is not consistent with the germline gene, which may arise from a read error. The V gene is TRBV11-2, the J gene TRBJ2-7; D is unclear. This CDR3 comprises 14 residues. The germline CDR1 and CDR2 sequences are SGHAT and FQNNGV. The DNA of the CDR3 is TGTGGCAGTAGCTTAGATGGAGTTGCCTACAAGCAGTACTTC. Translating it yields CGSSLDGVAYKQYF. The whole variable domain, remainder taken from reference TRBV11-2 and TRBJ2-7, is EAGVAQSPRYKIIEKRQSVAFWCNPISGHATLYWYQQILGQGPKLLIQFQNNGVVDDSQLPKDRFSAERLKGVDSTLKIQPAKLEDSAVYLCGSSLDGVAYKQYFGPGTRLTVT.

In regard to this clonotype: A read error may account for a junction end that differs from germline. This chain joins TRBV5-6 and TRBJ2-1; 8 positions match TRBD2. Germline loops: CDR1 SGHDT, CDR2 YYEEEE. CDR3 length: 18 residues. CDR3 coding DNA: TGTCCCAGCAGCAAGGGACAAGCGGGAGTGTATAACTACAATGAGGAGTTCTTC. This encodes CPSSKGQAGVYNYNEEFF.

A remark on this clonotype: Since the CDR3 does not end with the conserved phenylalanine or tryptophan, this likely comes from a read error. The genes are TRBV14 and TRBJ2-1, with D tentatively TRBD1 (6 bases). There are 17 residues in the CDR3. Germline CDR1 reads SGHDN; CDR2 reads FVKESK. In DNA, the CDR3 is TGTGCCAGAAGCCAAGAGGGTCAGGGGACATGGTACAATGAGCAGTTCCTC. Encoded protein: CARSQEGQGTWYNEQFL.

Concerning this clonotype itself: At one end the junction does not follow the germline gene, possibly because of a read error. The gene calls are TRBV5-1 and TRBJ2-5; 7 nucleotides match TRBD2. The CDR3 contains 16 residues. CDR1 and CDR2 from the germline V gene are SGHRS and YFSETQ. The CDR3 region is CASSPRGAGVQETQYF. The CDR3, as DNA: TGCGCCAGCAGCCCACGGGGCGCGGGAGTGCAAGAGACCCAGTATTTC.

This clonotype has only a few counts. This may arise from a read error, as a much more abundant clone is one base away. The chain joins TRBV28 to TRBJ2-3, with D unresolved. The CDR3 runs to 14 residues. The V gene's germline CDR1 is MDHEN and CDR2 SYDVKM. The CDR3 loop is CTSSLGGRTDTQYF. The CDR3 DNA reads TGTACCAGCAGTTTGGGTGGCCGCACAGATACGCAGTATTTT.

V gene TRBV6-1 combines with J gene TRBJ2-1; 10 bases line up with TRBD2. Germline-derived CDR1 and CDR2 are MNHNS and SASEGT. V was pared by 6 bases and J by 15 bases, with 14 bases of the junction left unmatched. The CDR3 consists of 14 residues. The CDR3 reads CASSPSGSGNELFF. The CDR3 bases are TGTGCCAGCAGCCCTAGCGGGAGTGGTAATGAACTGTTCTTC.

With respect to this clonotype: Compared with germline, one end of the junction differs, possibly owing to a read error. The chain joins TRBV29-1 to TRBJ2-1; TRBD1 aligns across 12 bases. Germline V lookup: CDR1 SQVTM, CDR2 ANQGSEA. The CDR3 extends over 15 amino acids. The CDR3 sequence is CSLDFGTGGFYEQFF. The DNA of the CDR3 is TGCAGCCTTGACTTCGGGACAGGGGGCTTTTATGAGCAGTTCTTC.

This clonotype has only one observation. The gene calls are TRBV29-1 and TRBJ2-1, with D unclear. CDR1 and CDR2 (germline): SQVTM, ANQGSEA. The CDR3 sequence is 13 residues long. The CDR3 sequence: CRVLVSSGNEQFF. CDR3 DNA sequence: TGCAGAGTTCTGGTATCGTCCGGGAATGAGCAGTTCTTC.

Concerning this clonotype: This CDR3 is missing its conserved last phenylalanine or tryptophan, likely due to a read error. Because the CDR3's place on the DNA is in doubt, the DNA is left out and the CDR3 is given as listed by TCRdb. The gene calls are TRBV14 and TRBJ2-7. Germline-derived CDR1 and CDR2 are SGHDN and FVKESK. Including both end residues, the CDR3 is 11 amino acids long. The CDR3 protein is CASSQGGEQSS.

On this clonotype itself: Germline and junction disagree at one end, which may indicate a read error. The CDR3 region has the DNA TGCGCCAACAGCCAAGACCTCGCGGGGGGCGGATTCGAAAAACTGTTTTTT. As protein: CANSQDLAGGGFEKLFF. The J gene is TRBJ1-4, the V gene TRBV4-3; TRBD1 is a possible D gene (6 bases). This CDR3 is 17 amino acids long. Germline loops: CDR1 LGHNA, CDR2 YSLEER.

A note on this clonotype: This likely comes from a read error, as the CDR3 has no conserved phenylalanine or tryptophan at its end. It is unclear where the CDR3 begins or ends on the DNA, so no DNA is shown, and the CDR3 is as TCRdb lists it. V and J are TRBV6-5 and TRBJ2-1; TRBD2 is the table's D call and was not checked against the DNA. The CDR3 spans 13 amino acids, including both terminal residues. Germline CDR1 MNHEY, CDR2 SVGAGI. CDR3 sequence: CASSSGPYNEHFI.

This clonotype was seen a single time. At one boundary the junction diverges from the germline segment, which might be a read error. This chain connects TRBV6-6 to TRBJ1-1; 7 bases are shared with TRBD1. CDR1 MNHNY and CDR2 SVGAGI come from the germline V gene (reference sequence). The CDR3 loop spans 13 amino acids. As DNA, the CDR3 is TGTGCCAGCCTGACAGGGATCAACACAGAAGCTTTCTTT. Translating it yields CASLTGINTEAFF.

With regard to this clonotype: A read error may produce the germline difference seen at one junction end. The chain uses TRBV11-2 and TRBJ2-1; D possibly corresponds to TRBD2 (6 bases). CDR3 length: 15 amino acids. CDR1 and CDR2 (germline): SGHAT, FQNNGV. The chain's CDR3 is CASSLGSGGRYEEFF. The DNA for the CDR3 is TGTGCCAGCAGTTTAGGGTCCGGTGGGAGGTATGAGGAGTTCTTC. Looking up the rest from reference TRBV11-2 and TRBJ2-1 gives the full variable domain: EAGVAQSPRYKIIEKRQSVAFWCNPISGHATLYWYQQILGQGPKLLIQFQNNGVVDDSQLPKDRFSAERLKGVDSTLKIQPAKLEDSAVYLCASSLGSGGRYEEFFGPGTRLTVL.

In regard to this clonotype: Germline is not matched at one junction end, which may reflect a read error. This chain joins TRBV6-6 and TRBJ1-1, with D hard to call. Germline V gene data show CDR1 as MNHNY and CDR2 as SVGAGI (reference sequence). This CDR3 has 13 residues. Here the CDR3 reads CAGSYSSETETFF. CDR3 DNA sequence: TGTGCCGGCAGTTACTCGAGCGAGACTGAAACTTTCTTT.

Only one count was recorded for this clonotype. One end of the junction is discordant with germline, which a read error may explain. The rearrangement links TRBV6-5 to TRBJ2-3; D might be TRBD2 (5 bases). Germline CDR1 and CDR2: MNHEY and SVGAGI. The CDR3 has 14 residues. DNA for the CDR3: TGTGCCAGCAGTTTGGCCGGAGGCACAGATACGCTGTGTTTT. This sequence encodes CASSLAGGTDTLCF.

To note about this clonotype: The CDR3 does not close with the conserved phenylalanine or tryptophan, likely indicating a read error. It is unclear where the CDR3 begins or ends on the DNA, so no DNA is shown, and the CDR3 is as TCRdb lists it. The gene calls are TRBV10-3 and TRBJ2-5; the table's TRBD1 call for D was not verified on the DNA. Termini included, the CDR3 measures 15 amino acids. Germline V CDR1 and CDR2: ENHRY, SYGVKD. The CDR3 protein is CAINESWGQGETRYS.

The V call is TRBV12-3 or TRBV12-4, the J call TRBJ2-5; no reliable D call. Trimming took 2 bases from V and 5 from J, leaving 9 bases between them. The CDR3 totals 13 residues. The CDR3 is CASSLSVVETQYF. In DNA form, the CDR3 reads TGTGCCAGCAGTTTATCCGTGGTCGAGACCCAGTACTTC.

A remark on this clonotype: The CDR3 carries no conserved terminal phenylalanine or tryptophan, so it likely arises from a read error. The gene calls are TRBV6-1 and TRBJ2-3, with D maybe TRBD2 (6 bases). V was trimmed by 2 bases and J by 8 bases, leaving 17 bases between them. The V gene's germline CDR1 is MNHNS and CDR2 SASEGT. The length of the CDR3 is 15 residues. CDR3 DNA sequence: TGTGCCAGCAGTGAAAGTAGGAGTAGTAGCGGTACGCAGTATTTA. It specifies CASSESRSSSGTQYL.

This clonotype was observed a single time. As the CDR3 is not closed by the conserved phenylalanine or tryptophan, this likely results from a read error. V usage is TRBV14 and J usage is TRBJ1-2; no clear D. CDR1 is SGHDN, CDR2 FVKESK, per germline. CDR3 size: 16 residues. The CDR3 DNA is TGTGTCAGCAGCCAAGTTAACCCCCCGTGGGAAAATGGCTACACCCTC. It yields the protein CVSSQVNPPWENGYTL.

The chain combines TRBV1 with TRBJ2-5. TRBV1 is a recognized pseudogene. The CDR3 loop spans 13 amino acids. The CDR3 is CTSSRVIHETQYF. The CDR3 bases are TGCACCAGCAGTCGCGTCATACATGAGACCCAGTACTTC.

Of note for this clonotype: At one end, the junction sequence differs from germline, possibly due to a read error. This rearrangement joins TRBV6-2 or TRBV6-3 to TRBJ1-1; 8 bases match TRBD1. Per germline, CDR1 MNHEY and CDR2 SVGEGT. The CDR3 has 16 amino acids. CDR3 sequence (DNA): TGTGCCAGCAGTCACTCGAGGGACAGGATGAACACTGAACCTTTCTTT. As protein: CASSHSRDRMNTEPFF.

The chain combines TRBV30 with TRBJ2-1, with a tentative D call TRBD2 (5 bases). Deletions cut 3 bases from V and 1 base from J, with 16 bases between. The CDR3 has 16 residues. Per the germline V gene, CDR1 is GTSNPN and CDR2 is SVGIG (reference sequence). CDR3 residues: CAWSQPGSESYNEQFF. For the CDR3, the DNA is TGTGCCTGGAGCCAGCCGGGATCTGAGTCCTACAATGAGCAGTTCTTC.

In this sample, this clonotype turned up many times. Given the absence of the conserved phenylalanine or tryptophan at the CDR3 end, a read error is likely. The rearrangement uses TRBV12-3 or TRBV12-4 and TRBJ1-4; no clear D gene. The CDR3 contains 13 residues. The V and J ends lost 2 bases and 8 bases respectively, with 9 bases between them. The CDR3 nucleotides read TGTGCCAGCAGTTTATCTGGTTTGGAAAAACTGTTTCTT. Its protein product is CASSLSGLEKLFL.

A remark on this clonotype: Its ends do not fully match the called genes, so a read error is possible. The chain combines TRBV6-1 with TRBJ2-3; no firm D call. The tail of the sequence fits TRBJ1-5 better, so the J call may be wrong. Germline values: CDR1 MNHNS, CDR2 SASEGT. This CDR3 is 17 amino acids long. CDR3 bases: TGTGTCAGCAGTGAAGCGCTCGGGCGTCGGTCCACAGATACGCAGCATTTT. It translates to CVSSEALGRRSTDTQHF.

Concerning this clonotype itself: One base away lies a much larger clone, so this may be a sequencing read error. The J gene is TRBJ1-6, the V gene TRBV5-1; no clear D gene. Germline V gene sequence: CDR1 SGHRS, CDR2 YFSETQ. CDR3 size: 14 residues. The V gene lost 4 bases and the J gene lost 5 bases, with 10 bases spanning the gap. This CDR3 is CASSEDHDNSPLHF. CDR3 in DNA: TGCGCCAGCAGCGAGGACCACGATAATTCACCCCTCCACTTT.

A remark on this clonotype: A read error may produce the germline difference seen at one junction end. The rearrangement links TRBV10-3 to TRBJ1-2; D uncertain. There are 14 residues in the CDR3. Germline V gives CDR1 ENHRY, CDR2 SYGVKD. CDR3 sequence: CGISVSQLADGYTF. For the CDR3, the DNA is TGTGGCATCAGTGTGTCCCAATTGGCGGATGGCTATACCTTC.

Turning to this clonotype: Given the absence of the conserved phenylalanine or tryptophan at the CDR3 end, a read error is likely. For the CDR3, the DNA is TGTGGCAGCAGCTTAGATGCCAATGAGCAGTTCTCC. Protein sequence: CGSSLDANEQFS. The V and J genes are TRBV11-3 and TRBJ2-1; D is uncertain. The CDR3 is made up of 12 amino acids. The germline V gene has CDR1 SGHNT and CDR2 YENEEA.

The chain is built from TRBV29-1 and TRBJ1-1, with 7 bases that match TRBD1. CDR1 SQVTM and CDR2 ANQGSEA come from the germline V gene. The CDR3 runs to 13 residues. V trimming: 6 bases; J trimming: 12 bases; junction bases outside the gene matches: 16. CDR3 protein: CSVLFHGQARTFF. CDR3 in DNA: TGCAGCGTCCTATTCCATGGACAGGCGAGAACTTTCTTT.

With regard to this clonotype: As the CDR3 is not closed by the conserved phenylalanine or tryptophan, this likely results from a read error. The gene calls are TRBV29-1 and TRBJ1-1; D call uncertain. Trimming cost V 4 bases and J 11 bases, with 26 bases left between them. CDR3 length: 15 amino acids. Germline-derived CDR1 and CDR2 are SQVTM and ANQGSEA. In DNA form, the CDR3 reads TGCAGCGTTGGATCCGGGTGGGGTATGAACATTGAGGCTTTCTCT. Amino acid sequence: CSVGSGWGMNIEAFS.

V usage is TRBV12-3 or TRBV12-4 and J usage is TRBJ2-7; 8 bases are a match to TRBD1. CDR3 length equals 14 residues. Germline trimming cut 6 bases from V and 5 bases from J; bases unmatched to any gene: 9. The CDR3 sequence: CASRLAGGMDEQYF. The CDR3, as DNA: TGTGCCAGCAGACTGGCAGGGGGCATGGACGAGCAGTACTTC.